These 24 T cell receptor beta chains came from one sample sequenced in a study of cytomegalovirus exposure and HLA in healthy donors. Some clones are missing from TCRdb's copy, which holds only in-frame ones; the method was immunoSEQ multiplex PCR. This sample has fewer than 150,000 clones, with roughly 88% found just once. The specimen was PBMCs. The receptors were sampled from a woman aged 18-35 years in good health and CMV-seropositive.

V is TRBV5-4 and J is TRBJ2-1, with 9 bases lining up with TRBD2. This CDR3 is built from 17 residues. V gave up 0 bases and J gave up 4 bases; unmatched junction bases: 8. CDR1 SGHNT and CDR2 YYREEE come from the germline V gene (reference sequence). The CDR3 sequence is CASSLEYPTSGYNEQFF. The CDR3 DNA sequence: TGTGCCAGCAGCTTGGAATATCCGACTAGCGGTTACAATGAGCAGTTCTTC.

The CDR3 DNA reads TGTGCCAGCAGCTGGGCAGGGGATTGGTGTGAGCAGTTCTTC. It codes for CASSWAGDWCEQFF. The V gene is TRBV21-1, the J gene TRBJ2-1; TRBD1 is the table's D call and was not checked against the DNA. TRBV21-1 is termed a pseudogene. CDR3 length equals 14 residues.

Within the sample, this clone is medium-sized. The chain uses TRBV4-2 and TRBJ2-1, with 10 bases lining up with TRBD2. The CDR3 spans 17 residues. Germline V gene data show CDR1 as LGHNA and CDR2 as YNFKEQ. V was clipped by 0 bases and J by 0 bases; unmatched bases: 2. The DNA of the CDR3 is TGTGCCAGCAGCCAAGAGGCTAGCGGGAGCTCCTACAATGAGCAGTTCTTC. It is translated as CASSQEASGSSYNEQFF.

The V and J genes are TRBV2 and TRBJ2-1; 7 positions agree with TRBD2. The ends lost 2 bases at V and 9 bases at J; junction bases unmatched: 7. This CDR3 is 14 amino acids long. Germline V CDR1 and CDR2: SNHLY, FYNNEI. In nucleotides, the CDR3 is TGTGCCAGCAGTGAATTCGGGGGGAGGGGTGAGCAGTTCTTC. This translates into CASSEFGGRGEQFF.

Concerning this clone: Germline is not matched at one junction end, which may reflect a read error. The chain combines TRBV5-1 with TRBJ2-1; 8 bases align to TRBD2. This CDR3 has 12 residues. The germline CDR1 and CDR2 sequences are SGHRS and YFSETQ. The CDR3 spells CASSLDTGTSLF. The CDR3 nucleotides are TGCGCCAGCAGCTTGGACACCGGGACTAGTCTCTTC. Full variable domain (outside the CDR3, taken from reference TRBV5-1 and TRBJ2-1): KAGVTQTPRYLIKTRGQQVTLSCSPISGHRSVSWYQQTPGQGLQFLFEYFSETQRNKGNFPGRFSGRQFSNSRSEMNVSTLELGDSALYLCASSLDTGTSLFGPGTRLTVL.

The chain is built from TRBV5-1 and TRBJ2-7, with D perhaps matching TRBD1 (6 bases). V shed 5 bases and J shed 4 bases, with 13 bases lying between them. The CDR3 runs to 13 residues. CDR1 is SGHRS and CDR2 is YFSETQ in the germline V gene. The CDR3 DNA reads as TGCGCCAGCAGACAGGGCCCCCGGTACGAGCAGTACTTC. Its translation is CASRQGPRYEQYF.

The chain employs TRBV6-6 and TRBJ2-5; TRBD2 agrees at 9 bases. Trimming at V came to 6 bases and at J to 1 base, leaving 9 bases not matched to a gene. The CDR3 extends over 16 amino acids. Germline CDR1 MNHNY, CDR2 SVGAGI (reference sequence). This CDR3 reads CASRSTGTSSQETQYF. CDR3 in DNA: TGTGCCAGCAGAAGTACCGGGACTAGCTCCCAAGAGACCCAGTACTTC.

The gene calls are TRBV11-2 and TRBJ2-7, with D perhaps TRBD1 (6 bases). The CDR3 is 13 residues long. V lost 5 bases and J lost 2, with 10 bases in between. From germline, CDR1 is SGHAT and CDR2 FQNNGV. The CDR3 sequence: CASSRGRPYEQYF. In DNA form, the CDR3 reads TGTGCCAGCAGCAGGGGGAGACCCTACGAGCAGTACTTC.

This chain links TRBV4-1 with TRBJ2-1, with 16 bases aligning to TRBD2. The CDR3 contains 19 residues. The V and J ends lost 3 bases and 4 bases, in that order; junction bases with no gene match: 9. CDR1 is MGHRA and CDR2 is YSYEKL in the germline V gene. The CDR3 sequence: CASSQGGTSGRVRYNEQFF. The CDR3 DNA follows: TGCGCCAGCAGCCAGGGTGGGACTAGCGGGAGGGTAAGATACAATGAGCAGTTCTTC.

In this sample, this clone turned up once. V usage is TRBV19 and J usage is TRBJ2-2, with TRBD2 as a possible D gene (5 bases). CDR1 is LNHDA, CDR2 SQIVND, per germline (reference sequence). The length of the CDR3 is 12 residues. Trimming removed 8 bases from V and 6 bases from J, with 10 bases in between. CDR3 DNA sequence: TGTGCCAGTCTCAGGAGGTCCGGGGAGCTGTTTTTT. Translated, it gives CASLRRSGELFF.

The CDR3 DNA sequence: TGCGCCAGCAGCCAAGATCTTTGGTCGGGGAACACCGGGGAGCTGTTTTTT. Amino acid sequence: CASSQDLWSGNTGELFF. The J gene is TRBJ2-2, the V gene TRBV4-3; no firm D call. The CDR3 length is 17 residues. Per germline, CDR1 LGHNA and CDR2 YSLEER. The V end lost 0 bases, the J end lost 1 base, and 12 bases lay between the germline ends.

The CDR3 is CASSQPERAPMNNEQFF. As DNA, the CDR3 is TGCGCCAGCAGCCAACCCGAGCGGGCACCGATGAACAATGAGCAGTTCTTC. The chain combines TRBV5-1 with TRBJ2-1, with D possibly TRBD2 on 6 matching bases. Germline lookup yields CDR1 SGHRS and CDR2 YFSETQ. Between the trimmed V and J ends, which lost 4 bases and 5 bases, there was a span of 22 bases. The CDR3 contains 17 residues.

The chain is built from TRBV5-5 and TRBJ2-1; 10 bases are shared with TRBD1. Germline CDR1 reads SGHKS; CDR2 reads YYEKEE (reference sequence). V was clipped by 4 bases and J by 2 bases; unmatched bases: 6. This CDR3 comprises 16 residues. The CDR3 here is CASSGSGTGAYNEQFF. In nucleotides, the CDR3 is TGTGCCAGCAGCGGATCCGGGACAGGGGCCTACAATGAGCAGTTCTTC.

This clone occurred a few times. This chain links TRBV28 with TRBJ1-5, with TRBD1 identical over 10 bases. This CDR3 has 14 amino acids. With V trimmed by 5 bases and J by 11 bases, 9 bases remained unmatched. Germline-derived CDR1 and CDR2 are MDHEN and SYDVKM. The CDR3 sequence is CASSPGTGALAQHF. CDR3 nucleotides: TGTGCCAGCAGTCCCGGGACAGGGGCCCTCGCCCAGCATTTT. The variable domain in full, completed from reference TRBV28 and TRBJ1-5, reads DVKVTQSSRYLVKRTGEKVFLECVQDMDHENMFWYRQDPGLGLRLIYFSYDVKMKEKGDIPEGYSVSREKKERFSLILESASTNQTSMYLCASSPGTGALAQHFGDGTRLSIL.

A few counts support this clone. The V call is TRBV11-2, the J call TRBJ1-1; D remains ambiguous. The CDR3 has 13 amino acids. V was shortened by 2 bases and J by 8 bases, with 12 bases between the two germline ends. Germline CDR1 and CDR2: SGHAT and FQNNGV. The CDR3 region is CASSLIERSEAFF. In DNA form, the CDR3 reads TGTGCCAGCAGCTTAATAGAGAGATCGGAAGCTTTCTTT.

The rearrangement joins TRBV27 to TRBJ1-1, with 9 bases aligning to TRBD1. With 6 bases clipped from V and 4 bases from J, the junction kept 6 bases outside the gene matches. Germline values: CDR1 MNHEY, CDR2 SMNVEV (reference sequence). The CDR3 covers 14 residues. The CDR3 DNA is TGTGCCAGCAGACCGGGACAGGGACCCACTGAAGCTTTCTTT. Translation gives CASRPGQGPTEAFF.

Notes on this clone: The CDR3 does not close with the conserved phenylalanine or tryptophan, likely indicating a read error. The limits of the CDR3 on the DNA are not certain, so only TCRdb's listed CDR3 is given. This chain connects TRBV5-1 to TRBJ1-4; the table's TRBD1 call for D was not verified on the DNA. 15 amino acids form the CDR3, both terminal residues included. Looked up from germline, CDR1 is SGHRS and CDR2 is YFSETQ. CDR3 sequence: CATRGNSGQGFSGRV.

The chain is built from TRBV28 and TRBJ2-7, with 9 bases fitting TRBD2. This CDR3 has 18 amino acids. The germline V gene has CDR1 MDHEN and CDR2 SYDVKM. The J segment lost 7 bases and the V segment lost 2 bases, leaving 18 bases of the junction unmatched. This CDR3 is CASSLRRDSGGGAGEQYF. The CDR3 bases are TGTGCCAGCAGTTTAAGGCGGGACTCTGGCGGGGGGGCAGGGGAGCAGTACTTC.

This clone has only one observation. V usage is TRBV11-2 and J usage is TRBJ2-2; D is uncertain. Germline V CDR1 and CDR2: SGHAT, FQNNGV. V was shortened by 0 bases and J by 7 bases, with 6 bases between the two germline ends. CDR3 length equals 13 residues. The DNA for the CDR3 is TGTGCCAGCAGCTTAGATCCGTTCGGGGAGCTGTTTTTT. Amino acids: CASSLDPFGELFF.

The gene calls are TRBV27 and TRBJ2-3, with D maybe TRBD2 (6 bases). The CDR3 loop spans 14 amino acids. V lost 8 bases, J lost 2 bases, and 14 bases lay in between. Germline V CDR1 and CDR2: MNHEY, SMNVEV (reference sequence). CDR3 DNA: TGTGCCAGCTCCGGGACTTTTGACACAGATACGCAGTATTTT. Protein sequence: CASSGTFDTDTQYF.

The V gene is TRBV27, the J gene TRBJ2-2; D might be TRBD2 (6 bases). V was shortened by 8 bases and J by 4 bases, with 11 bases between the two germline ends. Germline lookup yields CDR1 MNHEY and CDR2 SMNVEV (reference sequence). The CDR3 has 13 residues. The CDR3 DNA is TGTGCCAGCGGACTCGGGGGCACCGGGGAGCTGTTTTTT. It yields the protein CASGLGGTGELFF.

The rearrangement links TRBV9 to TRBJ2-7; tentative D call: TRBD1 (5 bases). V lost 2 bases to trimming and J lost 1 base, with 16 bases between them. This CDR3 comprises 16 residues. Germline V gene sequence: CDR1 SGDLS, CDR2 YYNGEE. The CDR3 nucleotides read TGTGCCAGCAGCGTCACAGGACACCTTAGTTCCTACGAGCAGTACTTC. Amino acids: CASSVTGHLSSYEQYF. Full variable domain (rest looked up from reference TRBV9 and TRBJ2-7): DSGVTQTPKHLITATGQRVTLRCSPRSGDLSVYWYQQSLDQGLQFLIQYYNGEERAKGNILERFSAQQFPDLHSELNLSSLELGDSALYFCASSVTGHLSSYEQYFGPGTRLTVT.

The rearrangement uses TRBV28 and TRBJ2-1; the match to TRBD1 covers 9 bases. The germline V gene encodes CDR1 MDHEN and CDR2 SYDVKM. The CDR3 totals 15 residues. Trimming removed 4 bases from V and 6 bases from J; junction bases left unmatched: 7. The chain's CDR3 is CASSSGPGQGNEQFF. CDR3 sequence (DNA): TGTGCCAGCAGTTCGGGGCCGGGACAGGGCAATGAGCAGTTCTTC.

The chain employs TRBV2 and TRBJ1-2, with 9 positions matching TRBD1. This CDR3 contains 14 residues. Trimming at V came to 1 base and at J to 8 bases, leaving 5 bases not matched to a gene. CDR1 and CDR2 (germline): SNHLY, FYNNEI. The CDR3: CASSEGNRGPGYTF. Written as DNA, the CDR3 is TGTGCCAGCAGTGAAGGGAACAGGGGGCCAGGCTACACCTTC. Using reference TRBV2 and TRBJ1-2 for the parts outside the CDR3, the full variable domain is EPEVTQTPSHQVTQMGQEVILRCVPISNHLYFYWYRQILGQKVEFLVSFYNNEISEKSEIFDDQFSVERPDGSNFTLKIRSTKLEDSAMYFCASSEGNRGPGYTFGSGTRLTVV.